The 30 T cell receptor beta chains below come from one sample, sequenced in a study of T cell changes during pregnancy in multiple sclerosis. Assay: immunoSEQ multiplex PCR; the TCRdb copy retains only in-frame clones and omits some. Among about 34,000 clones listed, approximately 90% were seen once. The sample consisted of CD8+ T cells from peripheral blood mononuclear cells, taken in the second trimester of pregnancy. The receptors here all came from a female donor with multiple sclerosis, enrolled in a pregnancy study.

The chain couples TRBV9 to TRBJ1-1; 8 bases are shared with TRBD1. Looked up from germline, CDR1 is SGDLS and CDR2 is YYNGEE. This CDR3 comprises 16 residues. The trim removed 3 bases at V and 2 bases at J, leaving 9 bases unmatched. This chain's CDR3 is CASSARDRNINTEAFF. In DNA, the CDR3 is TGTGCCAGCAGCGCACGGGACAGGAACATTAACACTGAAGCTTTCTTT.

The chain is built from TRBV11-2 and TRBJ2-5; TRBD2 is a possible D gene (7 bases). Per germline, CDR1 SGHAT and CDR2 FQNNGV. With 2 bases removed from V and 0 bases from J, the gap between germline ends came to 10 bases. This CDR3 contains 15 residues. The CDR3 nucleotides read TGTGCCAGCAGCTTAAGGGGGGGGGACCAAGAGACCCAGTACTTC. Amino acid sequence: CASSLRGGDQETQYF.

This clone was counted once. The chain recombines TRBV5-4 with TRBJ2-7; 8 positions match TRBD1. The CDR3 has 16 residues. The germline V gene has CDR1 SGHNT and CDR2 YYREEE (reference sequence). V lost 4 bases and J lost 6; bases outside the gene matches: 15. DNA of the CDR3: TGTGCCAGCAGCCAAGGCGTACGGGGACAGGTGTTCGAGCAGTACTTC. Amino acids: CASSQGVRGQVFEQYF.

This chain connects TRBV4-3 to TRBJ2-7; 8 positions agree with TRBD1. The germline V gene has CDR1 LGHNA and CDR2 YSLEER. The CDR3 extends over 14 amino acids. V shed 3 bases, J shed 3 bases, and the junction held 4 bases outside the gene matches. The CDR3 is CASSQGGTGYEQYF. CDR3 nucleotide sequence: TGCGCCAGCAGCCAGGGTGGGACAGGCTACGAGCAGTACTTC.

V and J are TRBV2 and TRBJ2-1, with 8 positions matching TRBD2. Germline V gene lookup returns CDR1 SNHLY and CDR2 FYNNEI. This CDR3 spans 16 amino acids. The V and J ends lost 3 bases and 1 base, in that order; junction bases with no gene match: 5. The CDR3 DNA reads as TGTGCCAGCAGTGACCGCCGGGAGGGATCCTACAATGAGCAGTTCTTC. It codes for CASSDRREGSYNEQFF.

This sequence joins TRBV4-1 and TRBJ2-7; 7 nucleotides align to TRBD1. CDR1 is MGHRA and CDR2 is YSYEKL in the germline V gene. With 4 bases clipped from V and 2 bases from J, the junction kept 5 bases outside the gene matches. The CDR3 is 14 residues long. The CDR3 reads CASSPLQGPYEQYF. The DNA for the CDR3 is TGCGCCAGCAGCCCACTACAGGGGCCCTACGAGCAGTACTTC.

V and J are TRBV27 and TRBJ2-3, with 10 bases that match TRBD1. CDR1 is MNHEY and CDR2 is SMNVEV in the germline V gene (reference sequence). CDR3 length equals 17 residues. V lost 4 bases and J lost 3; bases outside the gene matches: 10. Written as DNA, the CDR3 is TGTGCCAGCAGTTCCGTTGCCGGGACAGGGGTAACAGATACGCAGTATTTT. Translating it yields CASSSVAGTGVTDTQYF.

The gene calls are TRBV10-2 and TRBJ2-5; 10 bases align to TRBD2. Trimming removed 6 bases from V and 2 bases from J; junction bases left unmatched: 12. CDR3 length: 17 amino acids. Germline V gene sequence: CDR1 WSHSY, CDR2 SAAADI. The CDR3 DNA reads TGCGCCAGCAGAAATCTCGAGACTAGCGGGCTACAAGAGACCCAGTACTTC. It encodes CASRNLETSGLQETQYF.

V gene TRBV5-1 combines with J gene TRBJ1-4, with D possibly TRBD1 on 5 matching bases. Germline V lookup: CDR1 SGHRS, CDR2 YFSETQ. V was pared by 1 base and J by 7 bases, with 11 bases between. This CDR3 spans 14 amino acids. In nucleotides, the CDR3 is TGCGCCAGCAGCTTGATTGGGGGGTCTGAAAAACTGTTTTTT. Protein product: CASSLIGGSEKLFF.

J is TRBJ2-1 and V is TRBV11-2; 7 bases map to TRBD2. Germline V gives CDR1 SGHAT, CDR2 FQNNGV. The CDR3 is 15 residues long. Trimming cost V 3 bases and J 7 bases; bases outside gene matches: 9. CDR3 sequence: CASSLTARAGNEQFF. CDR3 coding DNA: TGTGCCAGCAGCTTGACCGCGAGAGCGGGAAATGAGCAGTTCTTC.

The chain uses TRBV4-1 and TRBJ2-3; 8 bases line up with TRBD2. CDR1 MGHRA and CDR2 YSYEKL come from the germline V gene. CDR3 length: 16 residues. Trimming took 3 bases from V and 4 from J; bases not matched to a gene: 9. CDR3 DNA sequence: TGCGCCAGCAGCCAGGCCGTAGCGGGATTTTCAGATACGCAGTATTTT. Translated, it gives CASSQAVAGFSDTQYF.

J is TRBJ2-1 and V is TRBV6-4; maybe TRBD2 (6 bases). The germline V and J ends were trimmed by 2 bases and 13 bases, with 15 bases remaining between them. Germline CDR1 MRHNA, CDR2 SNTAGT. The CDR3 has 13 amino acids. CDR3 in DNA: TGTGCCAGCAGTGACCTTGCGGGAAGTGAACAGTTCTTC. Protein sequence: CASSDLAGSEQFF.

This clone was counted only a few times. The rearrangement joins TRBV7-9 to TRBJ1-1, with 8 positions matching TRBD1. CDR1 SEHNR and CDR2 FQNEAQ come from the germline V gene (reference sequence). The CDR3 consists of 14 residues. Trimming cost V 5 bases and J 2 bases; bases outside gene matches: 4. The CDR3, as DNA: TGTGCCAGCAGCCCCGACAGGGGAAACACTGAAGCTTTCTTT. Its protein is CASSPDRGNTEAFF.

The V call is TRBV7-9, the J call TRBJ2-5; D perhaps matches TRBD2 (6 bases). The CDR3 covers 15 residues. Germline loops: CDR1 SEHNR, CDR2 FQNEAQ (reference sequence). The V end lost 2 bases, the J end lost 3 bases, and 13 bases lay between the germline ends. The CDR3 here is CASSLSVGEEETQYF. For the CDR3, the DNA is TGTGCCAGCAGCTTATCGGTAGGGGAGGAAGAGACCCAGTACTTC.

The chain links TRBV7-3 to TRBJ2-3; 8 bases align to TRBD2. Per the germline V gene, CDR1 is SGHTA and CDR2 is FQGTGA. The CDR3 covers 17 residues. The J segment lost 5 bases and the V segment lost 4 bases, leaving 14 bases of the junction unmatched. CDR3 DNA: TGTGCCAGCAGCTCCCCCCCAGCGGGAGAGGGTGGAGATACGCAGTATTTT. This gives the protein CASSSPPAGEGGDTQYF.

V and J are TRBV7-9 and TRBJ2-5; 7 bases line up with TRBD2. Germline V CDR1 and CDR2: SEHNR, FQNEAQ (reference sequence). The CDR3 covers 15 residues. With 0 bases clipped from V and 3 bases from J, the junction kept 4 bases outside the gene matches. CDR3 region: CASSLAGGEEETQYF. The CDR3 DNA is TGTGCCAGCAGCTTAGCTGGGGGGGAGGAAGAGACCCAGTACTTC.

The chain has TRBV5-5 and TRBJ2-1, with 10 bases matching TRBD2. This CDR3 region has 17 residues. The V gene's germline CDR1 is SGHKS and CDR2 YYEKEE (reference sequence). With 4 bases clipped from V and 0 bases from J, the junction kept 7 bases outside the gene matches. CDR3 coding DNA: TGTGCCAGCAGCGACAGGACTAGCGGTAGCTCCTACAATGAGCAGTTCTTC. Translated: CASSDRTSGSSYNEQFF.

Only one count was recorded for this clone. The V and J genes are TRBV9 and TRBJ2-1, with 7 bases that match TRBD2. Germline V lookup: CDR1 SGDLS, CDR2 YYNGEE. This CDR3 region has 15 residues. Trimming removed 2 bases from V and 2 bases from J; junction bases left unmatched: 4. This CDR3 is CASSVGGSTYNEQFF. Here the CDR3 DNA reads TGTGCCAGCAGCGTCGGCGGGAGCACCTACAATGAGCAGTTCTTC. Using reference TRBV9 and TRBJ2-1 for the parts outside the CDR3, the full variable domain is DSGVTQTPKHLITATGQRVTLRCSPRSGDLSVYWYQQSLDQGLQFLIQYYNGEERAKGNILERFSAQQFPDLHSELNLSSLELGDSALYFCASSVGGSTYNEQFFGPGTRLTVL.

This clone was seen just once. The gene calls are TRBV2 and TRBJ2-1; no reliable D call. The CDR3 loop spans 13 amino acids. With 2 bases removed from V and 6 bases from J, the gap between germline ends came to 8 bases. Germline CDR1 SNHLY, CDR2 FYNNEI. CDR3 amino acids: CASSETIVNEQFF. The CDR3 nucleotides read TGTGCCAGCAGTGAAACTATAGTCAATGAGCAGTTCTTC.

The V gene is TRBV7-9, the J gene TRBJ2-1; TRBD1 matches at 7 bases. Germline CDR1 SEHNR, CDR2 FQNEAQ (reference sequence). CDR3 length: 17 amino acids. V lost 2 bases, J lost 2 bases, and 9 bases stayed unmatched. The CDR3 DNA sequence: TGTGCCAGCAGCTTAAAGGGTTGGGGGACAGCCTACAATGAGCAGTTCTTC. Amino acid sequence: CASSLKGWGTAYNEQFF.

This clone showed up just once. The rearrangement joins TRBV4-1 to TRBJ2-7; D possibly corresponds to TRBD2 (6 bases). V lost 0 bases, J lost 7 bases, and 13 bases lay in between. Germline V gives CDR1 MGHRA, CDR2 YSYEKL. The CDR3 runs to 14 residues. The CDR3 nucleotides are TGCGCCAGCAGCCAAGACGGGGGAGCGAGGGAGCAGTACTTC. Its protein is CASSQDGGAREQYF.

The genes are TRBV2 and TRBJ2-5; TRBD2 aligns across 9 bases. V shed 7 bases, J shed 4 bases, and the junction held 22 bases outside the gene matches. The CDR3 extends over 19 amino acids. Germline CDR1 and CDR2: SNHLY and FYNNEI. CDR3 in amino acids: CASTRTIMTGPAGGETQYF. CDR3 DNA sequence: TGTGCCAGCACTCGAACCATAATGACAGGTCCAGCGGGAGGAGAGACCCAGTACTTC.

The chain couples TRBV6-6 to TRBJ2-3; 11 bases are shared with TRBD2. V dropped 2 bases and J dropped 0; count of bases not matched to a gene: 1. The CDR3 runs 16 residues. Germline CDR1 MNHNY, CDR2 SVGAGI (reference sequence). The CDR3 DNA reads as TGTGCCAGCAGTTACCGACTAGCGGGAAGCACAGATACGCAGTATTTT. It is translated as CASSYRLAGSTDTQYF.

This clone has a handful of counts. This sequence joins TRBV30 and TRBJ1-1, with D possibly being TRBD1 (6 bases). From germline, CDR1 is GTSNPN and CDR2 SVGIG (reference sequence). The V end was cut by 0 bases, the J end by 0 bases, with 8 bases between. The CDR3 is made up of 14 amino acids. CDR3 sequence reads: CAWSVAGVNTEAFF. The CDR3 DNA is TGTGCCTGGAGTGTTGCAGGGGTGAACACTGAAGCTTTCTTT.

The gene calls are TRBV7-9 and TRBJ2-4; no definite D call. CDR3 length equals 16 residues. The germline CDR1 and CDR2 sequences are SEHNR and FQNEAQ (reference sequence). The ends were cut back, 0 bases at V and 0 bases at J, with 9 bases in the middle. The CDR3 is CASSLASRLAKNIQYF. The CDR3 region has the DNA TGTGCCAGCAGCTTAGCTTCTAGACTAGCCAAAAACATTCAGTACTTC.

The table lists this clone with a count of one. The V gene is TRBV5-6, the J gene TRBJ2-7, with unresolved D. Trimming cost V 4 bases and J 0 bases, with 8 bases left between them. There are 13 residues in the CDR3. Germline assignment: CDR1 SGHDT and CDR2 YYEEEE. The CDR3 DNA reads TGTGCCAGCAGCCCTGGCTTCTCCTACGAGCAGTACTTC. Its translation is CASSPGFSYEQYF.

The chain has TRBV7-9 and TRBJ1-2; possible D gene TRBD1, 6 bases. Trimming removed 10 bases from V and 0 bases from J, with 27 bases in between. CDR1 is SEHNR and CDR2 is FQNEAQ in the germline V gene (reference sequence). The CDR3 spans 18 residues. The CDR3 sequence is CANSKAGAETSPNYGYTF. The CDR3 nucleotides read TGTGCCAACTCGAAAGCGGGGGCAGAAACTTCTCCTAACTATGGCTACACCTTC. The full variable domain, its missing parts supplied by reference TRBV7-9 and TRBJ1-2, is DTGVSQNPRHKITKRGQNVTFRCDPISEHNRLYWYRQTLGQGPEFLTYFQNEAQLEKSRLLSDRFSAERPKGSFSTLEIQRTEQGDSAMYLCANSKAGAETSPNYGYTFGSGTRLTVV.

The chain links TRBV5-1 to TRBJ2-7; TRBD1 agrees at 9 bases. Per germline, CDR1 SGHRS and CDR2 YFSETQ. V lost 6 bases to trimming and J lost 2 bases; unmatched junction nucleotides: 6. This CDR3 has 14 amino acids. The CDR3 here is CASTFGTGTYEQYF. In DNA, the CDR3 is TGCGCCAGCACCTTCGGGACAGGGACCTACGAGCAGTACTTC.

This sequence joins TRBV19 and TRBJ1-3; D is unclear. Looked up from germline, CDR1 is LNHDA and CDR2 is SQIVND (reference sequence). The CDR3 is 14 residues long. V shed 3 bases and J shed 6 bases, with 12 bases lying between them. Written as DNA, the CDR3 is TGTGCCAGTAGTATCGACGGAGAGGAAAACACCATATATTTT. It encodes CASSIDGEENTIYF.

Points on this clone: Mismatch with germline at one junction end may stem from a read error. V is TRBV7-7 and J is TRBJ2-7, with D tentatively TRBD1 (5 bases). The CDR3 loop spans 13 amino acids. The germline gives CDR1 SSHAT, CDR2 FNYEAQ (reference sequence). CDR3: CASSPDSVNEQYF. In DNA, the CDR3 is TGTGCTAGCAGCCCCGACAGCGTCAACGAGCAGTACTTC.